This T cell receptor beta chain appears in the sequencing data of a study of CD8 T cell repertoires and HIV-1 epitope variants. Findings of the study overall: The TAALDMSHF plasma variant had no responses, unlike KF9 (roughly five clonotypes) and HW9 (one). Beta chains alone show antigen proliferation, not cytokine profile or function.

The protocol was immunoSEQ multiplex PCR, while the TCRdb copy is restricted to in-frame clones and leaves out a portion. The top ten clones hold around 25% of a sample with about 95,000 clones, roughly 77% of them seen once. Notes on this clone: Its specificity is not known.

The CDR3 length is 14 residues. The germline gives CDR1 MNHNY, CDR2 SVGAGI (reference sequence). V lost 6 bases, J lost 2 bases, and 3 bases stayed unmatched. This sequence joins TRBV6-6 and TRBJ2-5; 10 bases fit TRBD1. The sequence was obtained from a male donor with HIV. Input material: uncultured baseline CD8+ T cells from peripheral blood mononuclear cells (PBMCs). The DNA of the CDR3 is TGTGCCAGCAGCCGGACAGGGGGGCAAGAGACCCAGTACTTC. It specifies CASSRTGGQETQYF.